The clone carrying this T cell receptor (beta chain) was counted at least ten times. The antigen is undetermined. The germline gives CDR1 SGHTA, CDR2 FQGNSA. This CDR3 region has 14 residues. V lost 5 bases and J 6 bases, leaving 14 bases between the germline ends. The sample comes from a study of T cell repertoires in cytomegalovirus infection. TCRdb fed the reads into MiXCR, producing one record per CDR3 protein. The sample has about 900,000 distinct CDR3 sequences; around 29% are singletons. Material: cultured CD8+ T cells from PBMCs, obtained from culture after CMV antigen stimulation. The chain is built from TRBV7-2 and TRBJ2-1; D perhaps matches TRBD2 (7 bases). The sequence was obtained from a human donor in good health (CMV status not recorded). Some clones in this sample may be carry-over from other donors' samples. The CDR3 loop is CASSQWGGTNEQFF. The CDR3 region has the DNA TGTGCCAGCAGCCAGTGGGGGGGCACCAATGAGCAGTTCTTC.